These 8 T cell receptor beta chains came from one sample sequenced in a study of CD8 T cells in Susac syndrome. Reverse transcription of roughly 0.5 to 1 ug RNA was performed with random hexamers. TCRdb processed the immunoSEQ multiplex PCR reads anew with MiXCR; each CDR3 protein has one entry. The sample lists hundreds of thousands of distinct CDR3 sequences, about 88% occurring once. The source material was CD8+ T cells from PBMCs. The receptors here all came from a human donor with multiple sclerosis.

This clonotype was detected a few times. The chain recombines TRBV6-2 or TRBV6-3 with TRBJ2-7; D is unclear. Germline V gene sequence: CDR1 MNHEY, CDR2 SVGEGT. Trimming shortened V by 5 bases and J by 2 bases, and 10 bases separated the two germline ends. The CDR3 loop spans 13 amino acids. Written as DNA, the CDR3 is TGTGCCAGCAGTGCAGGACGGGCCTACGAGCAGTACTTC. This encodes CASSAGRAYEQYF.

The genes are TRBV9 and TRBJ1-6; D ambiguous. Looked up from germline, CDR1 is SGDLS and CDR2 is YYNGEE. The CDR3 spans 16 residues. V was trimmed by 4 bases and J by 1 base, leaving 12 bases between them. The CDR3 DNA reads TGTGCCAGCAGCTCTACCCCGGGATCCTATAATTCACCCCTCCACTTT. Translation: CASSSTPGSYNSPLHF. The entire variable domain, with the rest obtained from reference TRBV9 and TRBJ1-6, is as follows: DSGVTQTPKHLITATGQRVTLRCSPRSGDLSVYWYQQSLDQGLQFLIQYYNGEERAKGNILERFSAQQFPDLHSELNLSSLELGDSALYFCASSSTPGSYNSPLHFGNGTRLTVT.

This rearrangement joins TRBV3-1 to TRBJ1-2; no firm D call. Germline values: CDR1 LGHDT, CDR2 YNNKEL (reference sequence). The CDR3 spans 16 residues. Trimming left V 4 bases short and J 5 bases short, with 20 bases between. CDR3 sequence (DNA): TGTGCCAGCAGCCCAGGAACGCTGTCCCCGACATATGGCTACACCTTC. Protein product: CASSPGTLSPTYGYTF.

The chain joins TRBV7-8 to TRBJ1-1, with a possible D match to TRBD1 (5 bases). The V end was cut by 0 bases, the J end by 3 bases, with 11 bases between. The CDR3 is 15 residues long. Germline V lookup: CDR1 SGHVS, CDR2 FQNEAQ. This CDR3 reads CASSLALGRDTEAFF. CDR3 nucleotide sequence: TGTGCCAGCAGCTTAGCGCTGGGCAGGGACACTGAAGCTTTCTTT. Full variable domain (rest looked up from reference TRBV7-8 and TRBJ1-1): GAGVSQSPRYKVAKRGQDVALRCDPISGHVSLFWYQQALGQGPEFLTYFQNEAQLDKSGLPSDRFFAERPEGSVSTLKIQRTQQEDSAVYLCASSLALGRDTEAFFGQGTRLTVV.

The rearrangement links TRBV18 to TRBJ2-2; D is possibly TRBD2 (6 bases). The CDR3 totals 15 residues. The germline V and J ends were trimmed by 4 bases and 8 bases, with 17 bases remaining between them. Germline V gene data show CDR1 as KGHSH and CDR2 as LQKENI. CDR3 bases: TGTGCCAGCTCACACCCGGGACTGCCGTTTGGGGAGCTGTTTTTT. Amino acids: CASSHPGLPFGELFF.

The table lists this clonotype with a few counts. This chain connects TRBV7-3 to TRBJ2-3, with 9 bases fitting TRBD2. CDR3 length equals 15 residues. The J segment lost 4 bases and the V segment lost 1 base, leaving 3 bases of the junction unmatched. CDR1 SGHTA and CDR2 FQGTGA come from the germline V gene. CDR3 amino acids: CASSLSGGAADTQYF. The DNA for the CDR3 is TGTGCCAGCAGCTTAAGCGGGGGGGCAGCAGATACGCAGTATTTT.

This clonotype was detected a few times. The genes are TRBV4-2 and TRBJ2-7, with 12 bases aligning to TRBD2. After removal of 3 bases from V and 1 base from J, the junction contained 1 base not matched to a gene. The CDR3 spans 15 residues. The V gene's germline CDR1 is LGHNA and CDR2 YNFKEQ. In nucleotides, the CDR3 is TGTGCCAGCAGCCAGACTAGCGGGAGTTCCTACGAGCAGTACTTC. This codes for CASSQTSGSSYEQYF.

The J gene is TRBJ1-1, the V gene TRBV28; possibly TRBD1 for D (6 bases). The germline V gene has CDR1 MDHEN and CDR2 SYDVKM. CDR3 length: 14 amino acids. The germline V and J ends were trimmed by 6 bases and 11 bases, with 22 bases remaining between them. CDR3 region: CASSDTGFGGQAFF. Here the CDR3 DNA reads TGTGCCAGCAGCGACACAGGGTTCGGTGGGCAGGCTTTCTTT. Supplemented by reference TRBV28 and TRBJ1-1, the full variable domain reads DVKVTQSSRYLVKRTGEKVFLECVQDMDHENMFWYRQDPGLGLRLIYFSYDVKMKEKGDIPEGYSVSREKKERFSLILESASTNQTSMYLCASSDTGFGGQAFFGQGTRLTVV.